These T cell receptor beta chains were read from a single sample in a study of CD8 T cells in ankylosing spondylitis. TCRdb re-analysed the 5' RACE reads in MiXCR, keeping a single row per CDR3 protein. The sample shows about 140,000 distinct CDR3 sequences, roughly 7.7% of them seen only once. Sequenced input: synovial fluid, either unsorted or a sorted T cell fraction (not recorded which). All receptors come from a male donor with ankylosing spondylitis. The CDR3 runs from the conserved cysteine through the conserved F or W. The order of the fields is D gene, clone size, V gene, J gene, CDR3 protein, CDR3 DNA. The D gene is left open where the match is weak. Size is stated for part of the rows, as once, few or many counts, or as a class when the clone is expanded.

>TRBD1|.|TRBV12-3/TRBV12-4|TRBJ2-4
CASTRTGGGDIQYF
TGTGCCAGCACCCGGACAGGGGGCGGGGACATTCAGTACTTC
>.|many|TRBV27|TRBJ1-4
CASRRTRSLGEKLFF
TGTGCCAGCAGGCGGACGCGGTCACTGGGGGAAAAACTGTTTTTT
>.|many|TRBV20-1|TRBJ2-1
CSARSGGGWDNEQFF
TGCAGTGCTAGGAGTGGGGGGGGCTGGGACAATGAGCAGTTCTTC
>TRBD2|many|TRBV6-5|TRBJ2-1
CASSSWGAGAYNEQFF
TGTGCCAGCAGTTCCTGGGGAGCGGGGGCCTACAATGAGCAGTTCTTC
>.|many|TRBV28|TRBJ2-2
CASSFSRLRTLPGELFF
TGTGCCAGCAGTTTTTCGCGCCTTCGGACATTGCCCGGGGAGCTGTTTTTT
>.|many|TRBV2|TRBJ1-2
CASMGTSLHGYTF
TGTGCCAGCATGGGGACATCCTTACATGGCTACACCTTC
>TRBD1|many|TRBV29-1|TRBJ1-1
CSVTRGTGYLPEAFF
TGCAGCGTGACCCGAGGGACAGGGTATTTACCTGAAGCTTTCTTT
>TRBD2|many|TRBV12-3/TRBV12-4|TRBJ2-2
CASTLGLAGAGELFF
TGTGCCAGCACCTTGGGACTAGCGGGAGCCGGGGAGCTGTTTTTT
>TRBD2|few|TRBV20-1|TRBJ2-7
CSARDGTSGSYEQYF
TGCAGTGCTAGAGACGGGACTAGCGGGAGTTACGAGCAGTACTTC
>.|many|TRBV4-2|TRBJ1-3
CASTERRKGSGNTIYF
TGTGCCAGCACCGAAAGGCGCAAGGGATCCGGAAACACCATATATTTT
>.|.|TRBV29-1|TRBJ1-2
CSVDNGGGVINGYTF
TGCAGCGTTGACAATGGCGGGGGTGTGATAAATGGCTACACCTTC
>.|many|TRBV7-7|TRBJ2-5
CASSLDLGPETQYF
TGTGCTAGCAGCTTAGACCTGGGGCCCGAGACCCAGTACTTC
>TRBD2|.|TRBV5-1|TRBJ2-7
CASRKLAGGPEEQYF
TGCGCCAGCAGGAAACTAGCGGGGGGGCCGGAGGAGCAGTACTTC
>.|many|TRBV20-1|TRBJ1-1
CSARAPGRLNTEAFF
TGCAGTGCTAGAGCTCCGGGACGCTTGAACACTGAAGCTTTCTTT
>.|.|TRBV20-1|TRBJ2-7
CSARWQGSYEQYF
TGCAGTGCTAGGTGGCAGGGATCCTACGAGCAGTACTTC
>.|many|TRBV29-1|TRBJ1-2
CSVGAGSGRVYGYTF
TGCAGCGTTGGAGCTGGTTCAGGGAGAGTTTATGGCTACACCTTC
>.|few|TRBV12-3/TRBV12-4|TRBJ1-2
CASSFHPPGDGYTF
TGTGCCAGCAGTTTTCATCCTCCGGGGGATGGCTACACCTTC
>.|.|TRBV5-1|TRBJ2-5
CASSLEGPSGQETQYF
TGCGCCAGCAGCTTGGAGGGGCCCTCGGGCCAAGAGACCCAGTACTTC
>.|many|TRBV15|TRBJ1-2
CATSRDHSYGYTF
TGTGCCACCAGCAGAGATCACAGCTATGGCTACACCTTC
>.|.|TRBV6-1|TRBJ1-6
CASTHSRRGNSPLHF
TGTGCCAGCACACACTCAAGAAGGGGGAATTCACCCCTCCACTTT
>.|.|TRBV20-1|TRBJ2-1
CSGKDPGLALSSSYNEQFF
TGCAGTGGTAAGGATCCGGGCCTGGCGCTGTCGAGCTCCTACAATGAGCAGTTCTTC
>.|many|TRBV5-1|TRBJ1-2
CASSLMQGSPGYTF
TGCGCCAGCAGCTTGATGCAGGGATCCCCCGGCTACACCTTC
>.|many|TRBV7-9|TRBJ1-1
CASSAGNTEAFF
TGTGCCAGCAGCGCCGGAAACACTGAAGCTTTCTTT